Below, 5 T cell receptor beta chains from the same sample are listed, as sequenced in a study of blood T cell repertoires in COVID-19. The data were produced by immunoSEQ multiplex PCR, yet TCRdb's version contains in-frame clones alone and is incomplete. The repertoire holds about 160,000 clones, with about 90% as singletons. The sample comprised peripheral blood. The receptors derive from a man aged 25 to 40 with COVID-19, enrolled during active disease.

The J gene is TRBJ2-1, the V gene TRBV28, with 10 positions matching TRBD2. This CDR3 is built from 16 residues. Germline V gives CDR1 MDHEN, CDR2 SYDVKM. J lost 8 bases, V lost 0 bases, and 7 bases had no gene match. The CDR3 nucleotides read TGTGCCAGCAGTTTATGGGCTAGCGGGAGTATATATGAGCAGTTCTTC. It codes for CASSLWASGSIYEQFF.

The V and J genes are TRBV5-1 and TRBJ1-2, with 8 bases lining up with TRBD1. The CDR3 runs 16 residues. The V gene end was trimmed by 3 bases and the J gene end by 6 bases; junction bases not matched to a gene: 13. CDR1 SGHRS and CDR2 YFSETQ come from the germline V gene. CDR3 loop: CASSSGQDISRDGYTF. CDR3 in DNA: TGCGCCAGCAGCTCGGGACAGGACATCTCGAGGGATGGCTACACCTTC.

The CDR3 reads CASNLASGFYNEQFF. DNA of the CDR3: TGCGCCAGCAATCTGGCTAGCGGGTTCTACAATGAGCAGTTCTTC. The gene calls are TRBV5-1 and TRBJ2-1; TRBD2 aligns across 8 bases. After removal of 6 bases from V and 3 bases from J, the junction contained 8 bases not matched to a gene. CDR3 length: 15 residues. CDR1 and CDR2 (germline): SGHRS, YFSETQ.

The chain joins TRBV5-6 to TRBJ2-3; 8 nucleotides match TRBD2. Germline loops: CDR1 SGHDT, CDR2 YYEEEE. The CDR3 is 17 residues long. The trim removed 0 bases at V and 0 bases at J, leaving 6 bases unmatched. CDR3 residues: CASSLVLSGVSTDTQYF. CDR3 nucleotide sequence: TGTGCCAGCAGCTTGGTACTTAGCGGGGTAAGCACAGATACGCAGTATTTT.

Concerning this clone: The identical CDR3 is also encoded by other nucleotide sequences in the sample. The chain combines TRBV12-3 or TRBV12-4 with TRBJ2-5; D remains unclear. V dropped 3 bases and J dropped 5 bases, with 4 bases sitting between them. The CDR3 sequence is 11 residues long. The CDR3 bases are TGTGCCAGCAGTTTTTCTGAGACCCAGTACTTC. The encoded protein is CASSFSETQYF.